The 16 T cell receptor beta chains reported below all come from one sample, sequenced in a study of blood T cells in healthy people across ages. Together with a sample-barcoded 5' primer, a J-beta primer mix was included in a second PCR lasting about 6 to 12 cycles. Using its own MiXCR run on the 5' RACE reads, TCRdb lists one record per CDR3 protein. The top ten clones hold around 0.75% of a sample with under 1,100,000 distinct CDR3 sequences, less than 25% of them seen once. This sample was also put to use in a study of T cells of mothers and their children.

The sample comprised blood. The receptors stem from a girl aged 2-9 years in good health.

This clonotype occurred a few times. V gene TRBV5-1 combines with J gene TRBJ2-7; no firm D call. This CDR3 is built from 16 residues. V lost 0 bases to trimming and J lost 0 bases, with 13 bases between them. CDR1 and CDR2 from the germline V gene are SGHRS and YFSETQ. CDR3 in DNA: TGCGCCAGCAGCTTGGATGGCGGCGATGGCTCCTACGAGCAGTACTTC. This sequence encodes CASSLDGGDGSYEQYF. The entire variable domain, with the rest obtained from reference TRBV5-1 and TRBJ2-7, is as follows: KAGVTQTPRYLIKTRGQQVTLSCSPISGHRSVSWYQQTPGQGLQFLFEYFSETQRNKGNFPGRFSGRQFSNSRSEMNVSTLELGDSALYLCASSLDGGDGSYEQYFGPGTRLTVT.

The chain combines TRBV4-2 with TRBJ2-7, with D possibly matching TRBD1 (5 bases). Germline V gene sequence: CDR1 LGHNA, CDR2 YNFKEQ. The CDR3 covers 15 residues. V lost 4 bases to trimming and J lost 7 bases, with 20 bases between them. The CDR3: CASSLTVRALREQYF. The CDR3 nucleotides read TGTGCCAGCAGCCTTACAGTCAGGGCTTTGAGGGAGCAGTACTTC.

In its sample, this clonotype was seen a few times. V gene TRBV4-1 combines with J gene TRBJ2-2, with 9 bases identical to TRBD1. The V gene end was trimmed by 3 bases and the J gene end by 12 bases; junction bases not matched to a gene: 14. CDR1 MGHRA and CDR2 YSYEKL come from the germline V gene. The CDR3 contains 16 residues. The CDR3: CASSQPLGTGLAKLFF. The CDR3 coding sequence is TGCGCCAGCAGCCAGCCTTTGGGGACAGGGTTGGCGAAGCTGTTTTTT.

The rearrangement links TRBV6-5 to TRBJ2-5, with TRBD2 matching 11 bases. The J call is doubtful: the DNA matches TRBJ2-1 better. Per the germline V gene, CDR1 is MNHEY and CDR2 is SVGAGI. The CDR3 length is 15 residues. The CDR3, as DNA: TGTGCCAGCAGGAGTAGCGGGGGGGCTTACAATGAGCAGTTCTTC. Its translation is CASRSSGGAYNEQFF.

This clonotype has just one count. The chain links TRBV11-2 to TRBJ2-3, with 10 bases matching TRBD2. The CDR3 spans 15 residues. J lost 2 bases, V lost 5 bases, and 4 bases had no gene match. Germline lookup yields CDR1 SGHAT and CDR2 FQNNGV. The CDR3 region is CASSEAGGLTDTQYF. In nucleotides, the CDR3 is TGTGCCAGCAGCGAAGCGGGAGGGCTCACAGATACGCAGTATTTT.

The gene calls are TRBV5-1 and TRBJ1-1; D call uncertain. The CDR3 runs to 8 residues. CDR1 and CDR2 from the germline V gene are SGHRS and YFSETQ. The chain's CDR3 is CGGTEAFF. CDR3 sequence (DNA): TGCGGCGGCACTGAAGCTTTCTTT.

This clonotype was recorded a few times. This sequence joins TRBV6-5 and TRBJ1-4; 9 positions match TRBD1. Germline CDR1 and CDR2: MNHEY and SVGAGI. The CDR3 loop spans 16 amino acids. Trimming took 5 bases from V and 2 from J; bases not matched to a gene: 6. CDR3 bases: TGTGCCAGCAGTACTCGACAGGGGGGGACTAATGAAAAACTGTTTTTT. It codes for CASSTRQGGTNEKLFF.

This clonotype was detected only a few times. The rearrangement joins TRBV4-2 to TRBJ1-5; D ambiguous. V lost 4 bases to trimming and J lost 2 bases, with 9 bases between them. From germline, CDR1 is LGHNA and CDR2 YNFKEQ. The CDR3 is 14 residues long. CDR3 bases: TGTGCCAGCAGCCTGATGATGGGCAATCAGCCCCAGCATTTT. Protein product: CASSLMMGNQPQHF.

The chain carries TRBV7-2 and TRBJ2-5; the D gene is possibly TRBD1 (5 bases). The J call may be mistaken, given a closer DNA end match to TRBJ2-1. The CDR3 is 14 amino acids. Germline loops: CDR1 SGHTA, CDR2 FQGNSA. CDR3: CASSQSRTLLEQFF. The CDR3 DNA follows: TGTGCCAGCAGCCAGAGTAGGACACTACTTGAGCAGTTCTTC.

This clonotype was counted between two and nine times. This sequence joins TRBV20-1 and TRBJ1-1; no firm D call. This CDR3 has 14 amino acids. Per the germline V gene, CDR1 is DFQATT and CDR2 is SNEGSKA (reference sequence). Trimming removed 1 base at V and 2 bases at J, with 11 bases between. The CDR3 region is CSARGALQNTEAFF. The CDR3 DNA reads TGCAGTGCTAGAGGGGCCCTCCAAAACACTGAAGCTTTCTTT.

This clonotype came up a few times. The V and J genes are TRBV7-2 and TRBJ2-3, with 15 positions matching TRBD2. The CDR3 extends over 20 amino acids. Germline CDR1 SGHTA, CDR2 FQGNSA. The trim removed 4 bases at V and 2 bases at J, leaving 13 bases unmatched. CDR3 in DNA: TGTGCCAGCAGCTCTAGGGGAGGGACTAGCGGGGGGAAGACCACAGATACGCAGTATTTT. Its protein is CASSSRGGTSGGKTTDTQYF. The full variable domain, with the rest looked up from reference TRBV7-2 and TRBJ2-3, is GAGVSQSPSNKVTEKGKDVELRCDPISGHTALYWYRQSLGQGLEFLIYFQGNSAPDKSGLPSDRFSAERTGGSVSTLTIQRTQQEDSAVYLCASSSRGGTSGGKTTDTQYFGPGTRLTVL.

This sequence joins TRBV7-9 and TRBJ1-5; no reliable D call. Trimming removed 5 bases at V and 2 bases at J, with 10 bases between. Germline CDR1 SEHNR, CDR2 FQNEAQ (reference sequence). This CDR3 contains 14 residues. CDR3 region: CASSPWGGNQPQHF. The CDR3 DNA follows: TGTGCCAGCAGCCCCTGGGGAGGCAATCAGCCCCAGCATTTT.

The chain is built from TRBV4-2 and TRBJ2-1; D ambiguous. V dropped 8 bases and J dropped 4 bases, with 6 bases sitting between them. CDR1 LGHNA and CDR2 YNFKEQ come from the germline V gene. This CDR3 region has 11 residues. CDR3: CASGVYNEQFF. The CDR3 DNA sequence: TGTGCCAGCGGGGTATACAATGAGCAGTTCTTC.

V gene TRBV12-3 or TRBV12-4 combines with J gene TRBJ2-7; 11 nucleotides agree with TRBD2. This CDR3 is built from 15 residues. The ends lost 5 bases at V and 4 bases at J; junction bases unmatched: 7. The CDR3 DNA reads TGTGCCAGCAGTATAAGACTAGCGGGATTTTACGAGCAGTACTTC. Its protein product is CASSIRLAGFYEQYF.

There are a few counts of this clonotype. The rearrangement links TRBV12-3 or TRBV12-4 to TRBJ2-7, with D perhaps matching TRBD2 (5 bases). The germline V and J ends were trimmed by 5 bases and 2 bases, with 13 bases remaining between them. The CDR3 is made up of 14 amino acids. In DNA, the CDR3 is TGTGCCAGCAGTGGCCTAGCACCCGCCTACGAGCAGTACTTC. It translates to CASSGLAPAYEQYF.

The chain uses TRBV28 and TRBJ2-4; 8 bases fit TRBD2. Trimming took 7 bases from V and 3 from J; bases not matched to a gene: 11. Per the germline V gene, CDR1 is MDHEN and CDR2 is SYDVKM. This CDR3 is 16 amino acids long. CDR3 region: CASTPGRAGGKNIQYF. In nucleotides, the CDR3 is TGTGCCAGCACTCCCGGGAGGGCGGGAGGCAAAAACATTCAGTACTTC.